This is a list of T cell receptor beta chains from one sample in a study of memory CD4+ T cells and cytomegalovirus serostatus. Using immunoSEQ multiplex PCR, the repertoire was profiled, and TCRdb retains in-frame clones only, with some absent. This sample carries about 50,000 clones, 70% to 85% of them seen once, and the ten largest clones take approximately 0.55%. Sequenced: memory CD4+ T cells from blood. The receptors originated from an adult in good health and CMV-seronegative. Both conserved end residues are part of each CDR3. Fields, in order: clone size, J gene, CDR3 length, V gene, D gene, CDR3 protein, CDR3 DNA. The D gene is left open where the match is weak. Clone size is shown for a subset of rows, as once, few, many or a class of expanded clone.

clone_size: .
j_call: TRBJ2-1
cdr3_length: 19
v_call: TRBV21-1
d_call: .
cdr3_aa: CASTQRHRSGLVSYNEQFF
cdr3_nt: TGTGCCAGCACCCAACGCCACAGAAGCGGACTAGTCTCCTACAATGAGCAGTTCTTC

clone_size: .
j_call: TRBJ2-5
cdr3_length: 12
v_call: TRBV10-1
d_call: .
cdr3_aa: CASSSHRVLGNF
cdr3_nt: TGCGCCAGCAGTAGCCACCGGGTCTTGGGCAACTTC

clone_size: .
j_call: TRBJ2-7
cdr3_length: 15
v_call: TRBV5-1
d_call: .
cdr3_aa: CASSLYGGGTYEQYF
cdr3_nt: TGCGCCAGCAGCTTGTATGGCGGGGGCACCTACGAGCAGTACTTC

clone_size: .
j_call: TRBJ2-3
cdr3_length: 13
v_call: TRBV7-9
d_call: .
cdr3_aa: CASNRESTDTQYF
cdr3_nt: TGTGCCAGCAATCGGGAATCCACAGATACGCAGTATTTT

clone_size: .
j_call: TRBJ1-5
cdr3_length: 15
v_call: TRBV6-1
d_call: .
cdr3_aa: CASSEASGVGQPQHF
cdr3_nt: TGTGCCAGCAGTGAAGCGTCAGGGGTTGGTCAGCCCCAGCATTTT

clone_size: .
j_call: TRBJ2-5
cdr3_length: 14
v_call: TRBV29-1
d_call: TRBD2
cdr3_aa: CSVERGGRVETQYF
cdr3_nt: TGCAGCGTTGAAAGGGGAGGGAGGGTTGAGACCCAGTACTTC

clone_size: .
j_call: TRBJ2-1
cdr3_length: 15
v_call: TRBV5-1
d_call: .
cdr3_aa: CASSLGELRYNEQFF
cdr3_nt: TGCGCCAGCAGCTTGGGGGAACTACGATACAATGAGCAGTTCTTC

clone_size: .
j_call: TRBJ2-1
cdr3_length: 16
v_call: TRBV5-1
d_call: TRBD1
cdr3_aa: CASSLARTGRNNEQFF
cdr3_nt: TGCGCCAGCAGCTTGGCCCGGACAGGCCGAAACAATGAGCAGTTCTTC

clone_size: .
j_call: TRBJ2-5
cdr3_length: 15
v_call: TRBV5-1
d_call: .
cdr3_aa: CASSLAFAGQETQYF
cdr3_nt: TGCGCCAGCAGCTTGGCCTTCGCGGGCCAAGAGACCCAGTACTTC

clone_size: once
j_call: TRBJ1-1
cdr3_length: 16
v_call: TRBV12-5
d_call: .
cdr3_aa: CASGLGPPAANTEAFF
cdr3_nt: TGTGCTAGTGGTCTCGGGCCTCCCGCGGCGAACACTGAAGCTTTCTTT

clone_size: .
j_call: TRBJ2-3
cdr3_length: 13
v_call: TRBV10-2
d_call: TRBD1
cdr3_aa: CASRQGASDTQYF
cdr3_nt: TGCGCCAGCCGGCAGGGGGCTTCAGATACGCAGTATTTT

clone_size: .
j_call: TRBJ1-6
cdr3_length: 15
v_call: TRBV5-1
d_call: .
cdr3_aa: CASSSSGSYNSPLHF
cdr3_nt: TGCGCCAGCAGCTCTTCAGGATCCTATAATTCACCCCTCCACTTT